This is a list of T cell receptor beta chains from one sample in a study of HIV-infected patients and healthy controls. MiXCR, applied by TCRdb to the 5' RACE reads, yields one record per CDR3 protein. In the table there are about 15,000 distinct CDR3 sequences, 7% of which are singletons. Sequenced: blood. These receptor sequences come from an adult in good health. The CDR3 runs from the conserved cysteine through the conserved F or W.

v_call	j_call	cdr3_aa
TRBV5-4	TRBJ2-2	CASSLGRAGELFF
TRBV20-1	TRBJ2-7	CSARLPVAGSSYEQYF
TRBV23-1	TRBJ2-7	CASSQSPEFRYF
TRBV3-1	TRBJ1-2	CASNSLGSNYGYTF
TRBV9	TRBJ1-1	CASSAPGGGLDTEAFF
TRBV18	TRBJ1-4	CASSPRRQGNEKLFF
TRBV30	TRBJ2-7	CAYQLKGEAYEQYF
TRBV19	TRBJ1-1	CASRDSEWLRTEAFF
TRBV7-2	TRBJ2-4	CASSLAIGVTKNIQYF
TRBV29-1	TRBJ2-2	CSVVLGLNTGELFF
TRBV7-8	TRBJ1-1	CASSLGQGMNTEAFF
TRBV10-2	TRBJ1-1	CASSEQGNTEAFF
TRBV9	TRBJ1-4	CASSLSPGTGNEKLFF
TRBV12-3/TRBV12-4	TRBJ2-7	CASSLLAGTYEQYF
TRBV9	TRBJ2-5	CASSPDGGGETQYF
TRBV5-1	TRBJ2-1	CASSLAMGGGNEQFF
TRBV6-2/TRBV6-3	TRBJ2-5	CASSRTGTQQETQYF
TRBV7-9	TRBJ2-2	CASSPGIGELFF
TRBV20-1	TRBJ1-1	CSAGSRDEPLNTEAFF
TRBV7-9	TRBJ1-5	CASSAAGELGPQHF
TRBV7-8	TRBJ2-4	CASLEGGLAGGPPMNIQYF
TRBV12-3/TRBV12-4	TRBJ2-1	CASSFSPNEQFF
TRBV7-9	TRBJ2-1	CASSAGQTYNEQFF
TRBV5-4	TRBJ2-2	CASSPSSGNTGELFF
TRBV29-1	TRBJ1-1	CSVEWEGSEAFF
TRBV4-2	TRBJ1-1	CASSQGILGQGVKRPF
TRBV20-1	TRBJ1-3	CSARDIEDNGNTIYF
TRBV4-3	TRBJ1-5	CASSQTLRGDNQPQHF
TRBV20-1	TRBJ2-1	CSALEGPYNEQFF
TRBV7-2	TRBJ2-5	CASSEAPETQYF
TRBV6-2/TRBV6-3	TRBJ2-3	CASSYSGLATDTQYF
TRBV2	TRBJ2-1	CASRATGGLNIYNEQFF
TRBV4-1	TRBJ2-5	CASSQDGTSEEETQYF
TRBV20-1	TRBJ2-3	CSAREVGRYTDTQYF
TRBV5-4	TRBJ2-1	CASSRWGSGRENEQFF
TRBV28	TRBJ1-1	CASSPDQGESEAFF
TRBV7-2	TRBJ2-7	CASSLSLGVKSYEQYF
TRBV7-6	TRBJ2-7	CASSLAFQGALTEQYF
TRBV28	TRBJ2-7	CASSFGGAIIYEQYF
TRBV6-6	TRBJ2-3	CASRRTSGSTDTQYF
TRBV15	TRBJ2-5	CATSTPSGLPWETQYF
TRBV20-1	TRBJ2-7	CSASSGAGEQYF
TRBV5-1	TRBJ1-2	CASSLASDGYTF
TRBV6-1	TRBJ2-2	CASFTGVGGPGELFF
TRBV24-1	TRBJ2-1	CATRAGGSSYNEQFF
TRBV19	TRBJ1-6	CASSPGTFLLNSPLHF
TRBV28	TRBJ2-7	CASSSPGPGVFYEQYF
TRBV6-2/TRBV6-3	TRBJ2-7	CASSYYGTGSHEQYF
TRBV19	TRBJ2-1	CASSDSPYNEQFF
TRBV4-3	TRBJ1-6	CASSQEQEFSPLHF
TRBV6-4	TRBJ2-1	CASSDSGEPYNEQFF
TRBV28	TRBJ2-1	CATSPRLAGLDEQFF
TRBV28	TRBJ1-5	CASSSQGANQPQHF
TRBV4-3	TRBJ2-3	CASSQDRYADTQYF